The 15 T cell receptor beta chains below all came from one sample that was sequenced in a study of blood T cell repertoires in COVID-19. Method: immunoSEQ multiplex PCR; TCRdb's copy keeps in-frame clones and lacks some. The sample comprises a few hundred thousand clones, 88% of which are singletons, and about 1.2% rests with the top ten. Sequenced input: PBMCs or T cells enriched from blood (not recorded which). The receptors derive from a woman under 30 who had recovered from COVID-19.

The chain recombines TRBV9 with TRBJ2-1, with D maybe TRBD2 (5 bases). V was cut by 0 bases and J by 7 bases, with 8 bases left in between. From germline, CDR1 is SGDLS and CDR2 YYNGEE. This CDR3 region has 13 residues. The CDR3 loop reads CASSVGSGNEQFF. The CDR3 region has the DNA TGTGCCAGCAGCGTAGGATCGGGAAATGAGCAGTTCTTC.

The V gene is TRBV30, the J gene TRBJ2-7; 7 nucleotides agree with TRBD1. Germline V gives CDR1 GTSNPN, CDR2 SVGIG (reference sequence). The CDR3 covers 12 residues. V shed 3 bases, J shed 5 bases, and the junction held 4 bases outside the gene matches. The CDR3 DNA sequence: TGTGCCTGGAGCAGGGGGTTGAACGAGCAGTACTTC. Protein product: CAWSRGLNEQYF.

This sequence joins TRBV5-1 and TRBJ2-5; possible D gene TRBD2, 5 bases. With 0 bases removed from V and 3 bases from J, the gap between germline ends came to 15 bases. Per the germline V gene, CDR1 is SGHRS and CDR2 is YFSETQ. The CDR3 has 16 residues. Here the CDR3 reads CASSLGWETIEETQYF. Written as DNA, the CDR3 is TGCGCCAGCAGCTTGGGCTGGGAGACGATAGAAGAGACCCAGTACTTC.

The V call is TRBV7-9, the J call TRBJ1-2; TRBD1 matches 8 bases. Germline lookup yields CDR1 SEHNR and CDR2 FQNEAQ (reference sequence). V lost 5 bases and J lost 2; bases outside the gene matches: 10. CDR3 length equals 16 residues. The CDR3, as DNA: TGTGCCAGCAGCGGGAGGACAGGGACTCGGAACTATGGCTACACCTTC. As protein: CASSGRTGTRNYGYTF. The complete variable domain, with remaining parts taken from reference TRBV7-9 and TRBJ1-2, reads DTGVSQNPRHKITKRGQNVTFRCDPISEHNRLYWYRQTLGQGPEFLTYFQNEAQLEKSRLLSDRFSAERPKGSFSTLEIQRTEQGDSAMYLCASSGRTGTRNYGYTFGSGTRLTVV.

The CDR3 sequence: CASSRSDAGANVLTF. In DNA form, the CDR3 reads TGTGCCAGCTCCCGTAGCGACGCAGGGGCCAACGTCCTGACTTTC. The chain combines TRBV6-5 with TRBJ2-6, with D possibly matching TRBD2 (5 bases). This CDR3 has 15 amino acids. Trimming pared 8 bases from V and 4 bases from J, leaving 15 bases between. Germline V gives CDR1 MNHEY, CDR2 SVGAGI.

The J gene is TRBJ1-1, the V gene TRBV5-1; tentatively, D is TRBD1 (6 bases). CDR3 length: 16 amino acids. V shed 1 base and J shed 3 bases, with 16 bases lying between them. Germline CDR1 SGHRS, CDR2 YFSETQ. As DNA, the CDR3 is TGCGCCAGCAGCTTGTCCGGGACACGGGGAGACACTGAAGCTTTCTTT. Translating it yields CASSLSGTRGDTEAFF.

The rearrangement uses TRBV27 and TRBJ1-1, with unresolved D. Germline V gene data show CDR1 as MNHEY and CDR2 as SMNVEV (reference sequence). This CDR3 comprises 14 residues. Trimming removed 4 bases from V and 1 base from J, with 10 bases in between. This chain's CDR3 is CASSSEARNTEAFF. In nucleotides, the CDR3 is TGTGCCAGCAGTTCCGAGGCCCGGAACACTGAAGCTTTCTTT.

The chain is built from TRBV29-1 and TRBJ2-3, with 13 bases identical to TRBD2. J gave up 3 bases and V 4 bases, and 4 bases lay outside the gene matches. In germline, CDR1 is SQVTM, CDR2 ANQGSEA. The CDR3 has 15 amino acids. The CDR3 loop is CSVARTSGGTDTQYF. CDR3 bases: TGCAGCGTTGCCCGGACTAGCGGGGGTACAGATACGCAGTATTTT.

The rearrangement joins TRBV5-4 to TRBJ1-2, with 7 bases lining up with TRBD1. V lost 5 bases, J lost 8 bases, and 15 bases stayed unmatched. Germline V gene lookup returns CDR1 SGHNT and CDR2 YYREEE (reference sequence). This CDR3 region has 15 residues. The CDR3 here is CASRPPDRDLSGYTF. The CDR3 coding sequence is TGTGCCAGCAGACCCCCCGACAGGGACCTCTCAGGCTACACCTTC.

This clone was counted a single time. CDR3 protein: CAVTGQGTYEQYF. The CDR3 nucleotides read TGCGCCGTAACGGGACAGGGGACCTACGAGCAGTACTTC. The gene calls are TRBV23-1 and TRBJ2-7, with 10 bases matching TRBD1. TRBV23-1 is an ORF, with its function uncertain. The CDR3 runs 13 residues. V was pared by 11 bases and J by 2 bases, with 6 bases of the junction left unmatched.

This sequence joins TRBV28 and TRBJ1-1; a weak D match, TRBD1 (5 bases). The germline gives CDR1 MDHEN, CDR2 SYDVKM. CDR3 length equals 16 residues. Between the trimmed V and J ends, which lost 5 bases and 3 bases, there was a span of 19 bases. CDR3 nucleotide sequence: TGTGCCAGCAGTCCCCTACTCCAGGGTATAGACACTGAAGCTTTCTTT. Translated, it gives CASSPLLQGIDTEAFF.

The genes are TRBV7-8 and TRBJ2-5, with D perhaps matching TRBD2 (5 bases). The germline V and J ends were trimmed by 4 bases and 5 bases, with 17 bases remaining between them. The CDR3 is made up of 15 amino acids. The germline V gene encodes CDR1 SGHVS and CDR2 FQNEAQ. The CDR3 loop is CASSSVDSTQETQYF. The DNA for the CDR3 is TGTGCCAGCAGCTCAGTGGACTCTACCCAGGAGACCCAGTACTTC.

This chain joins TRBV29-1 and TRBJ2-3; perhaps TRBD2 as D (5 bases). From germline, CDR1 is SQVTM and CDR2 ANQGSEA. The length of the CDR3 is 13 residues. V was clipped by 6 bases and J by 7 bases, with 17 bases between them. The CDR3 region is CSVTSGKGNTQYF. CDR3 nucleotides: TGCAGCGTCACAAGCGGAAAAGGAAATACGCAGTATTTT.

This chain uses TRBV20-1 with TRBJ2-3, with 7 bases fitting TRBD2. This CDR3 region has 13 residues. The V gene end was trimmed by 3 bases and the J gene end by 3 bases; junction bases not matched to a gene: 3. Germline assignment: CDR1 DFQATT and CDR2 SNEGSKA (reference sequence). CDR3 DNA sequence: TGCAGTGCTAGTGGAGCGGGGACAGATACGCAGTATTTT. Translation: CSASGAGTDTQYF.

The CDR3, as DNA: TGTGCCAGCTTGGGGGGGGCTAATGAAAAACTGTTTTTT. It is translated as CASLGGANEKLFF. The chain carries TRBV12-3 or TRBV12-4 and TRBJ1-4; maybe TRBD1 (5 bases). This CDR3 is built from 13 residues. V lost 8 bases and J lost 3, with 10 bases in between.